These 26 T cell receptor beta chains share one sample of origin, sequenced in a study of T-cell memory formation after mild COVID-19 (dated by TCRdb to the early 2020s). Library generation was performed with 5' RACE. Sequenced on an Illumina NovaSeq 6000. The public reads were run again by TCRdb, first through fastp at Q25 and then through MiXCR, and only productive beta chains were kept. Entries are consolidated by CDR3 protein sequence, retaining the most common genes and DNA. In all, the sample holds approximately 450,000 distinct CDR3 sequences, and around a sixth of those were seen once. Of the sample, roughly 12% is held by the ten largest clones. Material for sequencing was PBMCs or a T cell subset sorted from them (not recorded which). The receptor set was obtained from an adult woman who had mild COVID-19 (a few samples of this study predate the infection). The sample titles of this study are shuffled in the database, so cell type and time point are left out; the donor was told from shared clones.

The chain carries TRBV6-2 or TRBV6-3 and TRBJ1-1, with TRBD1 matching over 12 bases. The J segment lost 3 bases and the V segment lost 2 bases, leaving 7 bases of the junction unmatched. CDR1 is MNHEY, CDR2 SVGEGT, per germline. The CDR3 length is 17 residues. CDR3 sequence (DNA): TGTGCCAGCAGTTACCCGGGACAGGGGGCGCGGGACACTGAAGCTTTCTTT. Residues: CASSYPGQGARDTEAFF.

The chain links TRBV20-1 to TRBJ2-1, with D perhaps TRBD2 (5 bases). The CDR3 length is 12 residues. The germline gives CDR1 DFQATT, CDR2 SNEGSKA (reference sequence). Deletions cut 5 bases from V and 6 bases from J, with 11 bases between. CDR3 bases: TGCAGTGCTCTACGAGGGCCCAATGAGCAGTTCTTC. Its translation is CSALRGPNEQFF.

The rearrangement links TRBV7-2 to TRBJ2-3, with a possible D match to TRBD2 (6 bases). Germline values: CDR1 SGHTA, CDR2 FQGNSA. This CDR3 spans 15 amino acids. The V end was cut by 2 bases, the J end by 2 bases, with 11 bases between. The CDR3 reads CASSLMGLDTDTQYF. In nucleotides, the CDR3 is TGTGCCAGCAGCTTAATGGGACTCGACACAGATACGCAGTATTTT. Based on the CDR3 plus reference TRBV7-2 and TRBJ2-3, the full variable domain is GAGVSQSPSNKVTEKGKDVELRCDPISGHTALYWYRQSLGQGLEFLIYFQGNSAPDKSGLPSDRFSAERTGGSVSTLTIQRTQQEDSAVYLCASSLMGLDTDTQYFGPGTRLTVL.

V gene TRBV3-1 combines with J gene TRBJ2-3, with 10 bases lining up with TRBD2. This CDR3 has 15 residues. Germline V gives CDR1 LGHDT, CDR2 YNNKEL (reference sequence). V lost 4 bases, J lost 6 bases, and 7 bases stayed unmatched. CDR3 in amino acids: CASSPWVAGGDTQYF. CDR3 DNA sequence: TGTGCCAGCAGCCCTTGGGTAGCGGGAGGCGATACGCAGTATTTT.

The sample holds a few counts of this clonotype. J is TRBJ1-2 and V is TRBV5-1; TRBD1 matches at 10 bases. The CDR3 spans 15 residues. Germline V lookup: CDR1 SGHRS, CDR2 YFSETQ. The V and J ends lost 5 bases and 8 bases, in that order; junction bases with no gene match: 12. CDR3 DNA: TGCGCCAGCAGACTCGCGGGACAGGGGTTAGAAGGCTACACCTTC. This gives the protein CASRLAGQGLEGYTF.

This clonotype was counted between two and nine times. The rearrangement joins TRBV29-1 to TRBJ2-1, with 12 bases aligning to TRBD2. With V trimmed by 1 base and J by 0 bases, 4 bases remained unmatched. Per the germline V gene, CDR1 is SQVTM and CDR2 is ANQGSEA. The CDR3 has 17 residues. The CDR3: CSVEGLAGDSSYNEQFF. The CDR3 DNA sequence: TGCAGCGTTGAAGGACTAGCGGGGGATAGCTCCTACAATGAGCAGTTCTTC.

The CDR3 DNA reads as TGTGCCAGCAGCTCAGGGACTCCCAATCAGCCCCAGCATTTT. As protein: CASSSGTPNQPQHF. This sequence joins TRBV7-8 and TRBJ1-5; the D gene is possibly TRBD1 (5 bases). This CDR3 has 14 residues. Trimming cost V 4 bases and J 3 bases, with 10 bases left between them. The germline V gene has CDR1 SGHVS and CDR2 FQNEAQ.

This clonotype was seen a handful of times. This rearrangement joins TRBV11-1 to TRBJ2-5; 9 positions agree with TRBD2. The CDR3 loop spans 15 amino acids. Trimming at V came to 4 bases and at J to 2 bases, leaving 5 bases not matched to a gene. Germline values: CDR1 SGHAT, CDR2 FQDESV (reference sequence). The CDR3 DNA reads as TGTGCCAGCAGCTCAAGGACTAGCGCGCAAGAGACCCAGTACTTC. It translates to CASSSRTSAQETQYF.

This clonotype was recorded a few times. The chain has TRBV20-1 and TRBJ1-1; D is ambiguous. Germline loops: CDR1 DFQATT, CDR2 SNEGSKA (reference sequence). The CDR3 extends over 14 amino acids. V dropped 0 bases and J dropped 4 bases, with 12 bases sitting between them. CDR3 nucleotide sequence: TGCAGTGCTAGAGATCCACGGGGTTCCACTGAAGCTTTCTTT. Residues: CSARDPRGSTEAFF.

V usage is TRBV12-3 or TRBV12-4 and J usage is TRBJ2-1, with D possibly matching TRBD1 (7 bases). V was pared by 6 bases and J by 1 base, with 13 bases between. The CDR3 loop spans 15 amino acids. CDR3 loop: CASSQTGRSYNEQFF. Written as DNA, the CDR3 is TGTGCCAGCAGCCAGACAGGGAGGTCCTACAATGAGCAGTTCTTC.

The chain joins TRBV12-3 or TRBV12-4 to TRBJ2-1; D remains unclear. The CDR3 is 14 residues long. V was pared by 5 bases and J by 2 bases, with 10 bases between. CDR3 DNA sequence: TGTGCCAGCAGTCGAGGCGACACCTACAATGAGCAGTTCTTC. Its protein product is CASSRGDTYNEQFF.

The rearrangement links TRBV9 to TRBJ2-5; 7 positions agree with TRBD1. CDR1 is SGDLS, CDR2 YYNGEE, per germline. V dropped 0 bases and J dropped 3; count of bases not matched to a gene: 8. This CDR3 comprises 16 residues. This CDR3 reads CASSVELTGEEETQYF. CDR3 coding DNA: TGTGCCAGCAGCGTAGAACTTACAGGGGAAGAAGAGACCCAGTACTTC.

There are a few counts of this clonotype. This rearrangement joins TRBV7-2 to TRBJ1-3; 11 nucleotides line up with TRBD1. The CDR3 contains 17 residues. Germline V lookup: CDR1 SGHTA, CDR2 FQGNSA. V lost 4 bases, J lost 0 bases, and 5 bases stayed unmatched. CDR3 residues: CASSSLGQGVSGNTIYF. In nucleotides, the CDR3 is TGTGCCAGCAGCTCCCTGGGACAGGGGGTCTCTGGAAACACCATATATTTT.

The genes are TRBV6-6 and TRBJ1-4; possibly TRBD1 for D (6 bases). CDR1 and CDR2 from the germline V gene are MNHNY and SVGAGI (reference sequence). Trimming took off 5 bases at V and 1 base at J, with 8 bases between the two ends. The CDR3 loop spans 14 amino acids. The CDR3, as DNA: TGTGCCAGCAGTCCCAGGGGAACTAATGAAAAACTGTTTTTT. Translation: CASSPRGTNEKLFF.

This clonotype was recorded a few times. The CDR3 spells CASSLGHLQGRGTGELFF. CDR3 sequence (DNA): TGCGCCAGCAGCTTGGGGCACTTACAGGGGCGTGGCACCGGGGAGCTGTTTTTT. The chain is built from TRBV5-1 and TRBJ2-2; 7 bases are a match to TRBD1. V dropped 0 bases and J dropped 4; count of bases not matched to a gene: 12. The germline CDR1 and CDR2 sequences are SGHRS and YFSETQ. The CDR3 sequence is 18 residues long.

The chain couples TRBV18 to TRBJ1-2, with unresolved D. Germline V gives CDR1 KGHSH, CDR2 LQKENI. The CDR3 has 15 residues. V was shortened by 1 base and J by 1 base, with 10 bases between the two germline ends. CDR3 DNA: TGTGCCAGCTCACCACGGGCAGGTCGTAACTATGGCTACACCTTC. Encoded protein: CASSPRAGRNYGYTF.

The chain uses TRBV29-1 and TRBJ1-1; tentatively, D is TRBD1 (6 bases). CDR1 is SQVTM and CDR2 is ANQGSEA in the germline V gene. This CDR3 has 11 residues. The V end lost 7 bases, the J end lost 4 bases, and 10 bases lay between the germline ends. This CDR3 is CSGLGGTEAFF. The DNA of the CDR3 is TGCAGCGGTTTAGGGGGCACTGAAGCTTTCTTT.

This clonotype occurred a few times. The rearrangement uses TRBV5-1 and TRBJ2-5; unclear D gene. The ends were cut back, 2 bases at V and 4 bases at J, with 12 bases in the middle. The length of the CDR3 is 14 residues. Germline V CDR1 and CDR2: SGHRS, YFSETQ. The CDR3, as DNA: TGCGCCAGCAGCTTCGCCTCTCGCCCAGAGACCCAGTACTTC. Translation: CASSFASRPETQYF.

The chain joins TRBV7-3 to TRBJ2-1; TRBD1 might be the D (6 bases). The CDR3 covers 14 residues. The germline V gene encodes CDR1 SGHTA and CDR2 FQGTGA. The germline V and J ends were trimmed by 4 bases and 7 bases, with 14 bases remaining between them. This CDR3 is CASSSMGATNEQFF. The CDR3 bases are TGTGCCAGCAGCTCAATGGGGGCGACGAATGAGCAGTTCTTC.

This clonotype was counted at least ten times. The CDR3 DNA reads TGTGCCAGCAGCTTAGATGGGACAATGAACACCGGGGAGCTGTTTTTT. Translation gives CASSLDGTMNTGELFF. V gene TRBV7-2 combines with J gene TRBJ2-2; D is possibly TRBD1 (6 bases). V shed 1 base and J shed 1 base, with 10 bases lying between them. This CDR3 has 16 residues. From germline, CDR1 is SGHTA and CDR2 FQGNSA. The full variable domain, its missing parts supplied by reference TRBV7-2 and TRBJ2-2, is GAGVSQSPSNKVTEKGKDVELRCDPISGHTALYWYRQSLGQGLEFLIYFQGNSAPDKSGLPSDRFSAERTGGSVSTLTIQRTQQEDSAVYLCASSLDGTMNTGELFFGEGSRLTVL.

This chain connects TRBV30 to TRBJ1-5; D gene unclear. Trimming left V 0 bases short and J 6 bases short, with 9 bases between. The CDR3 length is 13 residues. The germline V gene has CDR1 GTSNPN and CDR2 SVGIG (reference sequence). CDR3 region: CAWSVEGRQPQHF. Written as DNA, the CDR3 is TGTGCCTGGAGTGTAGAAGGGCGTCAGCCCCAGCATTTT.

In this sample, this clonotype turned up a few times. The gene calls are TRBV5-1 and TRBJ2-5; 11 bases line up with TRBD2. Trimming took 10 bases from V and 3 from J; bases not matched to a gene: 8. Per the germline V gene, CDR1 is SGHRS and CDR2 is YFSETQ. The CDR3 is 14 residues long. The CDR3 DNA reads TGCGCCTCCCAGTCGGGACTAGCGGAAGAGACCCAGTACTTC. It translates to CASQSGLAEETQYF. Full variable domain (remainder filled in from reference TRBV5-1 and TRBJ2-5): KAGVTQTPRYLIKTRGQQVTLSCSPISGHRSVSWYQQTPGQGLQFLFEYFSETQRNKGNFPGRFSGRQFSNSRSEMNVSTLELGDSALYLCASQSGLAEETQYFGPGTRLLVL.

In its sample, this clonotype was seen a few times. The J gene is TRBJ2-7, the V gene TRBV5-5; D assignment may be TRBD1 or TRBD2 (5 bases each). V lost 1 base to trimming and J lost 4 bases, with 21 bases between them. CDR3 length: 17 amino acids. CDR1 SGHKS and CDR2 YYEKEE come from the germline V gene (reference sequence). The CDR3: CASSLHGNGAFAYEQYF. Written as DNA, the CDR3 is TGTGCCAGCAGCTTGCATGGGAACGGGGCGTTTGCGTACGAGCAGTACTTC.

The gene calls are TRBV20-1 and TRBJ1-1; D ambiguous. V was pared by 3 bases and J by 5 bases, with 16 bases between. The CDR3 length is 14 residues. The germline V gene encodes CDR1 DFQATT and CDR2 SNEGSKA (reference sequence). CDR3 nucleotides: TGCAGTGCTAGGCCCCGGGAGGCCCCAACTGAAGCTTTCTTT. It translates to CSARPREAPTEAFF.

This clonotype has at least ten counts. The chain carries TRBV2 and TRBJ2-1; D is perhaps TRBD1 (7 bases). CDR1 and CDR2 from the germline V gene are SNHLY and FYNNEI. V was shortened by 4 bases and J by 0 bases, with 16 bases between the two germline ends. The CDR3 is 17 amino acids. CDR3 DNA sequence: TGTGCCAGCAGTGCCCGACAGGGAGGTAGCTCCTACAATGAGCAGTTCTTC. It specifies CASSARQGGSSYNEQFF.

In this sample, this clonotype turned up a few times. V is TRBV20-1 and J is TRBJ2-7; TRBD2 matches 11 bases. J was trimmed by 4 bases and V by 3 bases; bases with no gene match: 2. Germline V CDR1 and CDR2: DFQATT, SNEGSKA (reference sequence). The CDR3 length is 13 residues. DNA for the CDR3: TGCAGTGCTAGGACTAGCGGGGTTTACGAGCAGTACTTC. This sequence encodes CSARTSGVYEQYF.